What follows are 8 T cell receptor beta chains derived from one specimen sequenced in a study of cytomegalovirus exposure and HLA in healthy donors. PCR used 60 Vbeta primers and 13 Jbeta primers. Repertoires were generated with immunoSEQ multiplex PCR, while TCRdb's copy carries only in-frame clones and drops some. The sample is made up of 220,000 or so clones, and the top ten hold 1.1% of it. The sequencing sample was made of PBMCs. Source of these receptors: a girl between 2 and 10 years old in good health and CMV-seropositive.

The J gene is TRBJ2-1, the V gene TRBV23-1; 11 nucleotides agree with TRBD1. TRBV23-1 is noted as an ORF with a role that remains uncertain. The ends lost 8 bases at V and 6 bases at J; junction bases unmatched: 0. The CDR3 runs 12 residues. CDR3 DNA sequence: TGCGCCAGCGGGACAGGGGGCAATGAGCAGTTCTTC. Protein: CASGTGGNEQFF.

V gene TRBV5-1 combines with J gene TRBJ1-1; perhaps TRBD1 as D (5 bases). The V end was cut by 0 bases, the J end by 4 bases, with 10 bases between. The CDR3 length is 14 residues. CDR1 and CDR2 from the germline V gene are SGHRS and YFSETQ. CDR3 region: CASSLGGRVTEAFF. DNA for the CDR3: TGCGCCAGCAGCTTGGGTGGCAGGGTCACTGAAGCTTTCTTT.

The chain links TRBV2 to TRBJ1-3; 7 bases are a match to TRBD1. This CDR3 spans 16 amino acids. CDR1 and CDR2 from the germline V gene are SNHLY and FYNNEI. The J segment lost 0 bases and the V segment lost 2 bases, leaving 4 bases of the junction unmatched. This CDR3 reads CASSELGQLSGNTIYF. In DNA, the CDR3 is TGTGCCAGCAGTGAATTGGGACAGCTCTCTGGAAACACCATATATTTT.

V is TRBV28 and J is TRBJ1-1, with D uncertain. The CDR3 totals 13 residues. Germline V CDR1 and CDR2: MDHEN, SYDVKM. V was cut by 5 bases and J by 5 bases, with 12 bases left in between. CDR3 protein: CASSLPTGTEAFF. The CDR3 DNA sequence: TGTGCCAGCAGTCTTCCGACGGGGACTGAAGCTTTCTTT.

The chain has TRBV11-1 and TRBJ2-1; 12 bases match TRBD2. V lost 7 bases to trimming and J lost 10 bases; unmatched junction nucleotides: 11. CDR3 length: 15 residues. CDR1 is SGHAT, CDR2 FQDESV, per germline (reference sequence). DNA of the CDR3: TGTGCCAGCACGAACAGACTAGCGGGAGAGGGGGAGCAGTTCTTC. Protein product: CASTNRLAGEGEQFF.

This chain uses TRBV28 with TRBJ1-3; no clear D. The CDR3 extends over 15 amino acids. Trimming removed 6 bases from V and 0 bases from J, with 12 bases in between. Germline CDR1 MDHEN, CDR2 SYDVKM. CDR3 residues: CASSSHMVSGNTIYF. CDR3 bases: TGTGCCAGCAGCTCACACATGGTCTCTGGAAACACCATATATTTT.

The CDR3 DNA reads as TGTGCCAGCAGGCGGTCCTACGAGCAGTACTTC. Its protein product is CASRRSYEQYF. J is TRBJ2-7 and V is TRBV28; D unclear. The germline V gene encodes CDR1 MDHEN and CDR2 SYDVKM. The V end lost 6 bases, the J end lost 1 base, and 4 bases lay between the germline ends. CDR3 length: 11 residues.

This rearrangement joins TRBV19 to TRBJ1-5; 7 bases align to TRBD1. CDR1 and CDR2 (germline): LNHDA, SQIVND (reference sequence). Trimming at V came to 4 bases and at J to 5 bases, leaving 11 bases not matched to a gene. The CDR3 runs to 16 residues. CDR3 sequence reads: CASSRSPNRGDQPQHF. In DNA form, the CDR3 reads TGTGCCAGTAGTAGGTCTCCAAACAGGGGCGATCAGCCCCAGCATTTT.